What follows are 23 T cell receptor beta chains derived from one specimen sequenced in a study of T cells in Graves' hyperthyroidism and ophthalmopathy. Amplified TCR beta CDR3 regions came from RNA transcripts. With the HTBI primer set, the TCR CDR3 went through a first round of RT-PCR. MiXCR was run by TCRdb on the multiplex PCR reads, yielding one entry per CDR3 protein. The sample lists 400,000 to 550,000 distinct CDR3 sequences, approximately 14% occurring once. Sequencing used blood. The source of these receptors is a woman younger than 35 with Graves' hyperthyroidism.

This rearrangement joins TRBV15 to TRBJ2-7; D is perhaps TRBD1 (6 bases). Germline assignment: CDR1 LNHNV and CDR2 YYDKDF (reference sequence). The CDR3 loop spans 17 amino acids. V lost 5 bases and J 2 bases, leaving 22 bases between the germline ends. The DNA for the CDR3 is TGTGCCACCAGCCGATTTGATGGGGGCCGTCCTACCTACGAGCAGTACGTC. It yields the protein CATSRFDGGRPTYEQYV.

This clonotype was detected many times. V usage is TRBV6-1 and J usage is TRBJ2-2; TRBD1 aligns across 10 bases. CDR1 and CDR2 (germline): MNHNS, SASEGT. J lost 5 bases, V lost 7 bases, and 13 bases had no gene match. CDR3 length equals 17 residues. CDR3 sequence (DNA): TGTGCCAGCAAGACACGCGCGACAGGGGGCAGTACCGGGGAGCTGTTTTTT. Its translation: CASKTRATGGSTGELFF.

Notes on this clonotype: A much larger clone sits a single nucleotide away, making a read error possible. This chain uses TRBV11-2 with TRBJ2-1, with a weak D call TRBD1 (5 bases). CDR1 and CDR2 (germline): SGHAT, FQNNGV. The CDR3 extends over 15 amino acids. The CDR3 reads CTSSPRPLGRNEQFF. The DNA of the CDR3 is TGTACCAGCAGCCCAAGGCCCCTGGGGCGCAATGAGCAGTTCTTC.

Ten or more counts support this clonotype. The chain is built from TRBV10-3 and TRBJ1-4, with no clear D. There are 15 residues in the CDR3. Trimming took off 2 bases at V and 4 bases at J, with 11 bases between the two ends. Germline lookup yields CDR1 ENHRY and CDR2 SYGVKD. The CDR3 loop reads CAISETSGYNEKLFF. The CDR3, as DNA: TGTGCCATCAGTGAGACTTCGGGGTATAATGAAAAACTGTTTTTT.

This clonotype was seen a few times. The genes are TRBV20-1 and TRBJ2-5, with 10 bases identical to TRBD2. The CDR3 contains 15 residues. Trimming took 6 bases from V and 5 from J; bases not matched to a gene: 12. Germline CDR1 is DFQATT and CDR2 is SNEGSKA (reference sequence). CDR3 DNA: TGCAGTGCCGGCCTAGCGGGAGTGTCTAGGGAGACCCAGTACTTC. It translates to CSAGLAGVSRETQYF.

This clonotype was found many times. The V gene is TRBV30, the J gene TRBJ2-2; D could derive from TRBD1 or TRBD2 (5 bases each). There are 13 residues in the CDR3. The V gene lost 2 bases and the J gene lost 3 bases, with 7 bases spanning the gap. Germline V lookup: CDR1 GTSNPN, CDR2 SVGIG (reference sequence). The CDR3 nucleotides read TGTGCCTGGAGTCCGGGACACACCGGGGAGCTGTTTTTT. Translated: CAWSPGHTGELFF.

There are many counts of this clonotype. The genes are TRBV18 and TRBJ1-1; D is unresolved. V lost 3 bases and J 5 bases, leaving 13 bases between the germline ends. The CDR3 extends over 14 amino acids. Germline V gene lookup returns CDR1 KGHSH and CDR2 LQKENI. The CDR3 is CASSPAARRTEAFF. The CDR3 coding sequence is TGTGCCAGCTCACCGGCAGCCCGCCGGACTGAAGCTTTCTTT.

At least ten counts were recorded for this clonotype. The chain uses TRBV10-3 and TRBJ2-2; D perhaps matches TRBD2 (5 bases). V lost 4 bases to trimming and J lost 5 bases, with 14 bases between them. CDR3 length: 15 residues. The germline V gene has CDR1 ENHRY and CDR2 SYGVKD. Written as DNA, the CDR3 is TGTGCCATCAGTGGGAGCGGACCCCTTACCGGGGAGCTGTTTTTT. This codes for CAISGSGPLTGELFF.

This clonotype came up many times. The chain carries TRBV27 and TRBJ1-1; a weak D match, TRBD1 (6 bases). This CDR3 region has 13 residues. Germline CDR1 is MNHEY and CDR2 is SMNVEV (reference sequence). The V end lost 5 bases, the J end lost 7 bases, and 14 bases lay between the germline ends. The CDR3 is CASSTASQGEAFF. The CDR3, as DNA: TGTGCCAGCAGTACGGCCTCACAGGGTGAAGCTTTCTTT.

The chain joins TRBV5-6 to TRBJ1-6, with D perhaps matching TRBD1 (6 bases). The germline V and J ends were trimmed by 4 bases and 6 bases, with 17 bases remaining between them. Germline V gives CDR1 SGHDT, CDR2 YYEEEE. There are 16 residues in the CDR3. CDR3 sequence reads: CASSHGPGVPNSPLHF. The CDR3 DNA sequence: TGTGCCAGCAGCCATGGGCCAGGGGTCCCTAATTCACCCCTCCACTTT.

This clonotype was counted many times. Written as DNA, the CDR3 is TGTGCCATCAGTGACGAGGACAGCCCTTCTAGCACAGATACGCAGTATTTT. It is translated as CAISDEDSPSSTDTQYF. The gene calls are TRBV10-3 and TRBJ2-3, with D tentatively TRBD1 (6 bases). V lost 3 bases, J lost 0 bases, and 16 bases lay in between. The CDR3 length is 17 residues. Germline values: CDR1 ENHRY, CDR2 SYGVKD.

This clonotype was detected many times. The V gene is TRBV28, the J gene TRBJ2-7, with D tentatively TRBD1 (5 bases). The V end was cut by 2 bases, the J end by 2 bases, with 13 bases between. The CDR3 loop spans 15 amino acids. Looked up from germline, CDR1 is MDHEN and CDR2 is SYDVKM. The CDR3 DNA reads as TGTGCCAGCAGTTTAACAGGTGACGTCCCCTACGAGCAGTACGTC. Protein sequence: CASSLTGDVPYEQYV.

The chain has TRBV6-1 and TRBJ2-3; the D is unclear. Germline CDR1 reads MNHNS; CDR2 reads SASEGT. The CDR3 loop spans 14 amino acids. V shed 5 bases and J shed 9 bases, with 18 bases lying between them. CDR3 amino acids: CASSNSDPRRTQYF. CDR3 bases: TGTGCCAGCAGTAATTCGGACCCCAGAAGGACGCAGTATTTT.

A note on this clonotype: Because it lacks the conserved phenylalanine or tryptophan at the end, this CDR3 is likely a read error. This chain uses TRBV6-2 or TRBV6-3 with TRBJ2-3; D not resolved. Germline V gene data show CDR1 as MNHEY and CDR2 as SVGEGT. The ends were cut back, 0 bases at V and 3 bases at J, with 10 bases in the middle. This CDR3 contains 15 residues. In DNA form, the CDR3 reads TGTGCCAGCAGTTACTCGACTCGGGTTACAGATACGCAGTATCTT. Its translation: CASSYSTRVTDTQYL.

This clonotype was detected many times. The gene calls are TRBV2 and TRBJ1-2; D not certain. The germline V gene has CDR1 SNHLY and CDR2 FYNNEI. Trimming cost V 0 bases and J 4 bases, with 9 bases left between them. The CDR3 spans 14 residues. CDR3 in amino acids: CASSEAPRLYGYTF. The CDR3 coding sequence is TGTGCCAGCAGTGAAGCGCCGCGGCTCTATGGCTACACCTTC.

The V gene is TRBV2, the J gene TRBJ1-3; D not certain. The CDR3 spans 14 residues. Trimming shortened V by 1 base and J by 4 bases, and 8 bases separated the two germline ends. Per germline, CDR1 SNHLY and CDR2 FYNNEI. DNA for the CDR3: TGTGCCAGCAGTGAAGGGGATAAGGGAAACACCATATATTTT. This translates into CASSEGDKGNTIYF.

The chain joins TRBV6-5 to TRBJ2-2; 13 nucleotides match TRBD2. Trimming cost V 2 bases and J 5 bases; bases outside gene matches: 8. The CDR3 has 18 amino acids. Germline V gene data show CDR1 as MNHEY and CDR2 as SVGAGI. CDR3 in amino acids: CASSYRGLAGALTGELFF. The CDR3 region has the DNA TGTGCCAGCAGTTACAGAGGACTAGCGGGAGCTTTAACCGGGGAGCTGTTTTTT.

This clonotype was observed many times. The chain has TRBV12-3 or TRBV12-4 and TRBJ1-2, with D possibly TRBD1 on 6 matching bases. This CDR3 has 14 amino acids. V lost 7 bases and J 1 base, leaving 13 bases between the germline ends. CDR3 bases: TGTGCCAGCACCCCGGGACACATTAACTATGGCTACACCTTC. It encodes CASTPGHINYGYTF.

For this clonotype: This could be a read error, since a much larger clone is one nucleotide away. This chain joins TRBV5-1 and TRBJ2-1, with TRBD2 matching 9 bases. CDR1 and CDR2 from the germline V gene are SGHRS and YFSETQ. The length of the CDR3 is 16 residues. The CDR3 protein is CASGLNAGTSSNEQFF. Written as DNA, the CDR3 is TGCGCCAGCGGCTTAAATGCCGGGACTAGCTCCAATGAGCAGTTCTTC.

This clonotype came up many times. This sequence joins TRBV27 and TRBJ2-1, with TRBD2 identical over 15 bases. Trimming at V came to 2 bases and at J to 7 bases, leaving 0 bases not matched to a gene. This CDR3 spans 15 amino acids. The V gene's germline CDR1 is MNHEY and CDR2 SMNVEV (reference sequence). CDR3 residues: CASSLGTSGRNEQFF. CDR3 DNA sequence: TGTGCCAGCAGTTTAGGGACTAGCGGGAGGAATGAGCAGTTCTTC.

This clonotype was observed at least ten times. The chain carries TRBV5-1 and TRBJ2-1; 13 positions match TRBD2. Germline loops: CDR1 SGHRS, CDR2 YFSETQ. With V trimmed by 2 bases and J by 3 bases, 5 bases remained unmatched. The CDR3 length is 17 residues. Here the CDR3 reads CASSLEGLAGNYNEQFF. The DNA for the CDR3 is TGCGCCAGCAGCTTAGAGGGACTAGCGGGAAACTACAATGAGCAGTTCTTC.

The chain carries TRBV6-5 and TRBJ2-2; D not certain. Per the germline V gene, CDR1 is MNHEY and CDR2 is SVGAGI. The length of the CDR3 is 14 residues. Trimming pared 2 bases from V and 6 bases from J, leaving 10 bases between. In DNA form, the CDR3 reads TGTGCCAGCAGTTACCTGGGCCAGGCCGGGGAGCTGTTTTTT. Translated, it gives CASSYLGQAGELFF.

This clonotype appeared many times. The chain joins TRBV4-1 to TRBJ2-2; 8 positions match TRBD2. This CDR3 spans 16 amino acids. Germline lookup yields CDR1 MGHRA and CDR2 YSYEKL. The V and J ends lost 1 base and 6 bases, in that order; junction bases with no gene match: 7. CDR3 bases: TGCGCCAGCAGCCAAGTTACCGGGAGGGGCGCCGGGGAGCTGTTTTTT. Amino acids: CASSQVTGRGAGELFF.